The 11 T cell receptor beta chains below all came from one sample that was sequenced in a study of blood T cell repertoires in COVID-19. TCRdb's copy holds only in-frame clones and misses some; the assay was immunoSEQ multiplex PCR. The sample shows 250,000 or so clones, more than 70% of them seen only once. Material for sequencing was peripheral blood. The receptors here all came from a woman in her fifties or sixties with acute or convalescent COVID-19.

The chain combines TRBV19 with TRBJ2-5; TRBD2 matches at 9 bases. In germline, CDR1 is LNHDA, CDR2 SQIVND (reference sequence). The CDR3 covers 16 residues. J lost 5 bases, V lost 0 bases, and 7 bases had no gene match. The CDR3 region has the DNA TGTGCCAGTAGTATAGATAGTAGCGGGGGTCGGGAGACCCAGTACTTC. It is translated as CASSIDSSGGRETQYF.

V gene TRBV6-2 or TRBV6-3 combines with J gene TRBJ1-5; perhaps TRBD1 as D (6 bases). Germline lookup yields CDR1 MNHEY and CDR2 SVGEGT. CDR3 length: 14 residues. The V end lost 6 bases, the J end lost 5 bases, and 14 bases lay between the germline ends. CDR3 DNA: TGTGCCAGCAGCCGTCGGACAGCAGATCAGCCCCAGCATTTT. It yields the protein CASSRRTADQPQHF.

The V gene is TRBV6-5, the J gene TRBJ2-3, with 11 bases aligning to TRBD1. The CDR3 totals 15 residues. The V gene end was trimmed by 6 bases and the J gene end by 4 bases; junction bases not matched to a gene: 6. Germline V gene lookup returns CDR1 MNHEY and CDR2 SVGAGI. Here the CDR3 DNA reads TGTGCCAGCAGCTCGGGACAGGGGGAGGCAGATACGCAGTATTTT. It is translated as CASSSGQGEADTQYF.

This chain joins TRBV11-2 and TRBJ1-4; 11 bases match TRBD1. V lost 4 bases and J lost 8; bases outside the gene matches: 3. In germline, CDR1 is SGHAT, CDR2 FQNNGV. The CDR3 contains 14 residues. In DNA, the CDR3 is TGTGCCAGCAGCTCGGGACAGGGGGGGGAAAAACTGTTTTTT. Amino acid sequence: CASSSGQGGEKLFF.

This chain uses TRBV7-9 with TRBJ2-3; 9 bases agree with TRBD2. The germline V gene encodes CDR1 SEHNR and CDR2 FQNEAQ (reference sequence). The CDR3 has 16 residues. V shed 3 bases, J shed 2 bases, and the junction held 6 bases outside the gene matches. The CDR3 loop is CASSLAGLALTDTQYF. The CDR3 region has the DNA TGTGCCAGCAGCTTGGCGGGACTAGCCCTCACAGATACGCAGTATTTT.

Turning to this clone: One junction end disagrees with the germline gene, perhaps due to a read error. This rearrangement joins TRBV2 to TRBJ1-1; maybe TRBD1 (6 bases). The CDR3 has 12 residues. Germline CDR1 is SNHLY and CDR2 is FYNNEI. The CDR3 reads CASREQGTGAFF. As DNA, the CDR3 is TGTGCCAGCAGGGAACAGGGAACTGGAGCTTTCTTT. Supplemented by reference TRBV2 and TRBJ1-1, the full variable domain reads EPEVTQTPSHQVTQMGQEVILRCVPISNHLYFYWYRQILGQKVEFLVSFYNNEISEKSEIFDDQFSVERPDGSNFTLKIRSTKLEDSAMYFCASREQGTGAFFGQGTRLTVV.

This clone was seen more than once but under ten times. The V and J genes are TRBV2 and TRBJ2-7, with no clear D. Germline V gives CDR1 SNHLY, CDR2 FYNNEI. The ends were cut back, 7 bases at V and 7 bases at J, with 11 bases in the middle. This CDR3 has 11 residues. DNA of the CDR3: TGTGCCAGCACCGCTCGGCGGGAGCAGTACTTC. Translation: CASTARREQYF.

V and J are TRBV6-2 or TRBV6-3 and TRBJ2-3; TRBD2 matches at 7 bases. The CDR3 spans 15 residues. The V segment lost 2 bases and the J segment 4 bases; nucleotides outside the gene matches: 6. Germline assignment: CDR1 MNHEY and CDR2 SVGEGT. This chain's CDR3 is CASSYPGEGPDTQYF. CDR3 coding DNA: TGTGCCAGCAGTTACCCGGGGGAGGGGCCAGATACGCAGTATTTT.

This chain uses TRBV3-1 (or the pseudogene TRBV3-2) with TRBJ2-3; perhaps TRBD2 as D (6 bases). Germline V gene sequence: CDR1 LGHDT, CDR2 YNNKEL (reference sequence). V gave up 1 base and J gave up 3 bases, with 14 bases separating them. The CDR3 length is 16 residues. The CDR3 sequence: CASSQGRRAGTDTQYF. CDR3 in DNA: TGTGCCAGCAGCCAAGGAAGGAGGGCTGGGACAGATACGCAGTATTTT.

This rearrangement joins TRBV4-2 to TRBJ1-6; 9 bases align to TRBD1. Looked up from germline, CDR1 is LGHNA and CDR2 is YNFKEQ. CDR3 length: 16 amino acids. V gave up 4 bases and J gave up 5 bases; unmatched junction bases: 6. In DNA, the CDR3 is TGTGCCAGCAGCCCACGGACAGGGGAAAATAATTCACCCCTCCACTTT. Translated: CASSPRTGENNSPLHF.

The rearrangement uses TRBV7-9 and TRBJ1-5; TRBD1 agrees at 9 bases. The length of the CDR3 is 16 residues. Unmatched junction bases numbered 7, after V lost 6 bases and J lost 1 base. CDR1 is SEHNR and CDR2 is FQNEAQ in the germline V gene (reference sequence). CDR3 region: CASSLTGGGSNQPQHF. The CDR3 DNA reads TGTGCCAGCAGTCTAACAGGGGGCGGAAGCAATCAGCCCCAGCATTTT. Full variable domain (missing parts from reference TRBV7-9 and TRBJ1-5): DTGVSQNPRHKITKRGQNVTFRCDPISEHNRLYWYRQTLGQGPEFLTYFQNEAQLEKSRLLSDRFSAERPKGSFSTLEIQRTEQGDSAMYLCASSLTGGGSNQPQHFGDGTRLSIL.